Following are 14 T cell receptor beta chains from one sample sequenced in a study of CD8+ T cells in alopecia areata. Treatment indicated: oral pan-JAK inhibitor, 5-10 mg twice daily. Following extraction, RNA underwent reverse transcription to cDNA, which served as the sequencing template. Assay used: immunoSEQ multiplex PCR; TCRdb lists only in-frame clones, some missing. Of some 98,000 clones in the sample, roughly three fifths were seen once. This material consisted of CD8+ T cells sorted from blood, taken at week 4, from a patient treated with tofacitinib. The receptors here all came from a human donor with alopecia areata.

The V call is TRBV29-1, the J call TRBJ2-7; 7 positions agree with TRBD2. V was pared by 0 bases and J by 4 bases, with 6 bases of the junction left unmatched. This CDR3 region has 14 residues. In germline, CDR1 is SQVTM, CDR2 ANQGSEA. In DNA, the CDR3 is TGCAGCGTTGAAGATTCGGGAGGATTTTACGAGCAGTACTTC. Its protein product is CSVEDSGGFYEQYF.

V usage is TRBV30 and J usage is TRBJ1-2; D unresolved. The CDR3 is 13 amino acids. Germline CDR1 reads GTSNPN; CDR2 reads SVGIG (reference sequence). V was pared by 5 bases and J by 1 base, with 11 bases between. The CDR3 sequence: CAWWGSYNYGYTF. The DNA of the CDR3 is TGTGCCTGGTGGGGTTCCTATAACTATGGCTACACCTTC.

The chain links TRBV7-9 to TRBJ2-5, with D possibly TRBD2 on 6 matching bases. Per germline, CDR1 SEHNR and CDR2 FQNEAQ (reference sequence). The CDR3 covers 16 residues. The V and J ends lost 8 bases and 0 bases respectively, with 19 bases between them. The CDR3 loop is CASDNPSGGYQETQYF. In nucleotides, the CDR3 is TGTGCCAGCGACAATCCGTCCGGGGGATACCAAGAGACCCAGTACTTC.

The rearrangement links TRBV4-2 to TRBJ1-1; the D is unclear. The CDR3 contains 13 residues. Per germline, CDR1 LGHNA and CDR2 YNFKEQ. Trimming took off 10 bases at V and 1 base at J, with 13 bases between the two ends. The CDR3 DNA reads as TGTGCCACCTGTTACTCCGGGAACACTGAAGCTTTCTTT. This gives the protein CATCYSGNTEAFF.

The genes are TRBV7-9 and TRBJ2-6; D tentatively reads TRBD1 or TRBD2 (5 bases each). Germline CDR1 and CDR2: SEHNR and FQNEAQ (reference sequence). The CDR3 length is 17 residues. V was shortened by 4 bases and J by 0 bases, with 13 bases between the two germline ends. CDR3 amino acids: CASSSPAGSSGANVLTF. DNA for the CDR3: TGTGCCAGCAGCTCCCCGGCAGGGAGCTCTGGGGCCAACGTCCTGACTTTC.

The chain joins TRBV5-6 to TRBJ2-3; 8 bases map to TRBD2. V gave up 0 bases and J gave up 6 bases; unmatched junction bases: 3. This CDR3 spans 14 amino acids. In germline, CDR1 is SGHDT, CDR2 YYEEEE. The CDR3 region is CASSLAAGADTQYF. DNA of the CDR3: TGTGCCAGCAGCTTGGCAGCGGGGGCCGATACGCAGTATTTT.

The chain combines TRBV6-5 with TRBJ2-3; D possibly uses TRBD1 or TRBD2 (5 bases each). CDR1 MNHEY and CDR2 SVGAGI come from the germline V gene. With 1 base removed from V and 2 bases from J, the gap between germline ends came to 13 bases. The CDR3 extends over 16 amino acids. The CDR3 sequence is CASSYYGGTHTDTQYF. DNA of the CDR3: TGTGCCAGCAGTTACTATGGTGGGACCCACACAGATACGCAGTATTTT.

This clone was detected a few times. This rearrangement joins TRBV5-1 to TRBJ2-7; possibly TRBD1 for D (5 bases). The CDR3 extends over 19 amino acids. Per germline, CDR1 SGHRS and CDR2 YFSETQ. Trimming pared 0 bases from V and 2 bases from J, leaving 24 bases between. The CDR3 spells CASSLEPSRARQTPYEQYF. The CDR3, as DNA: TGCGCCAGCAGCTTGGAACCGTCCAGGGCCCGACAGACTCCCTACGAGCAGTACTTC.

V gene TRBV19 combines with J gene TRBJ2-2; 10 bases align to TRBD2. J was trimmed by 4 bases and V by 7 bases; bases with no gene match: 9. The germline V gene has CDR1 LNHDA and CDR2 SQIVND (reference sequence). This CDR3 is 16 amino acids long. The DNA for the CDR3 is TGTGCCAGTACCTGGACTAGCGGTCCTGCCACCGGGGAGCTGTTTTTT. Translated: CASTWTSGPATGELFF.

The rearrangement links TRBV5-1 to TRBJ1-1; weak D call: TRBD1 (5 bases). Trimming removed 5 bases from V and 3 bases from J, with 8 bases in between. Germline loops: CDR1 SGHRS, CDR2 YFSETQ. The CDR3 covers 12 residues. Written as DNA, the CDR3 is TGCGCCAGCAGTTGGGGGGACACTGAAGCTTTCTTT. Encoded protein: CASSWGDTEAFF.

For this clone: At one boundary the junction diverges from the germline segment, which might be a read error. V is TRBV6-5 and J is TRBJ2-3, with D uncertain. The V gene's germline CDR1 is MNHEY and CDR2 SVGAGI. The CDR3 extends over 10 amino acids. The CDR3 loop is CANSLATQYF. CDR3 nucleotides: TGTGCCAACAGTTTAGCTACGCAGTATTTT.

This rearrangement joins TRBV7-2 to TRBJ1-2, with D maybe TRBD1 (6 bases). V dropped 3 bases and J dropped 4 bases, with 18 bases sitting between them. The CDR3 extends over 16 amino acids. Germline CDR1 and CDR2: SGHTA and FQGNSA. The CDR3 coding sequence is TGTGCCAGCAGCTTCGGGACTCTGGGGGCCGGCTATGGCTACACCTTC. It codes for CASSFGTLGAGYGYTF.

The V and J genes are TRBV30 and TRBJ1-2; maybe TRBD1 (6 bases). The V end was cut by 1 base, the J end by 0 bases, with 12 bases between. The CDR3 extends over 15 amino acids. Germline V lookup: CDR1 GTSNPN, CDR2 SVGIG (reference sequence). Here the CDR3 DNA reads TGTGCCTGGAGTGGACAGGAGGGGACTAACTATGGCTACACCTTC. As protein: CAWSGQEGTNYGYTF.

Comment on this clone: Mismatch with germline at one junction end may stem from a read error. The chain couples TRBV7-9 to TRBJ2-7; no firm D call. This CDR3 spans 15 amino acids. Germline values: CDR1 SEHNR, CDR2 FQNEAQ (reference sequence). The chain's CDR3 is CASSQVGAAGGEQYF. CDR3 sequence (DNA): TGCGCCAGCAGCCAAGTAGGTGCGGCCGGCGGAGAGCAGTACTTC.